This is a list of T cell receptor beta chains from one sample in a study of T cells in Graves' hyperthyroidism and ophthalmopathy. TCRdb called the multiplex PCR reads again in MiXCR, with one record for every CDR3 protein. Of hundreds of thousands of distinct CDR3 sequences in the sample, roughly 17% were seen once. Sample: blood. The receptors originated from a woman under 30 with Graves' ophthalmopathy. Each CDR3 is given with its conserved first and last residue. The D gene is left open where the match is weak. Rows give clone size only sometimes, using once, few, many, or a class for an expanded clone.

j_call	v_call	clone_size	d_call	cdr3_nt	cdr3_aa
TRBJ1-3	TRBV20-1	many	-	TGCAGTGCCGCCAGATATAGGGGGGGCGGAAACACCATATATTTT	CSAARYRGGGNTIYF
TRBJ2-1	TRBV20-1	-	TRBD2	TGCAGTGCTAGTCCGACTAGCGGGGGGGCTTTAAATGAGCAGTTCTTC	CSASPTSGGALNEQFF
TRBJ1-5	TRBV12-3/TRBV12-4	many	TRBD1	TGTGCCAGCCGGACAGGGTTTGGGAATCAGCCCCAGCATTTT	CASRTGFGNQPQHF
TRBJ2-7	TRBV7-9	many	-	TGTGCCAGCAGCTCGGGGGACACGAGCTCCTACGAGCAGTACTTC	CASSSGDTSSYEQYF
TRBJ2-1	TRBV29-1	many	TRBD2	TGCAGCGTTGCCCTGGGACTAGCGGAGAACTACAATGAGCAGTTCTTC	CSVALGLAENYNEQFF
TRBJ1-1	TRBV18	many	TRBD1	TGTGCCAGCTCACCTCAGAGGACAGGGCAGGGCACTGAAGCTTTCTTT	CASSPQRTGQGTEAFF
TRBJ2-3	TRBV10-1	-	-	TGCGCCAGCAGAAGTGGTTCTAGCAGCACAGATACGCAGTATTTT	CASRSGSSSTDTQYF
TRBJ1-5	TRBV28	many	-	TGTGCCAGCAGTTCTCGACCTAGCAATCAGCCCCAGCATTTT	CASSSRPSNQPQHF
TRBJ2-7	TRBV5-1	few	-	TGCGCCAGCAGCCCAGACTCAAGCGAGCAGTACTTC	CASSPDSSEQYF
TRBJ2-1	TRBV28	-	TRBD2	TGTGCCAGCAGTCGGCTAGCGGCGCGAAATGAGCAGTTCTTC	CASSRLAARNEQFF